The present TCR beta chain was sequenced within a study of shared clonotypes between healthy human individuals. Across the study: Three men and two women, aged 18 to 49, were donors.

Using approximately 200 ng DNA, some 30,000 T cell genomes, the sorted-subset replicate PCRs were run. The protocol was immunoSEQ multiplex PCR, while the TCRdb copy is restricted to in-frame clones and leaves out a portion. This table has 2 million to 2.5 million clones, around 95% appearing once. As regards this clone: Antigen: not known.

The study's findings and limits: Among the subsets, naive ones generally showed larger estimated richness than memory ones.

The study drew all its donors from Caucasian adults living in Nashville, Tennessee. This clonotype was sampled from a man between 18 and 35 years old in good health. The source material was naive CD4+ T cells sorted from blood. Sample subset: CD45RA+ positively selected.

CDR3 nucleotides: TGCGCCAGCACCCCCAGGGCGAGCTCTGGGGCCAACGTCCTGACTTTC. Its translation: CASTPRASSGANVLTF. The chain couples TRBV5-1 to TRBJ2-6, with a tentative D call TRBD1 (5 bases). Trimming removed 6 bases from V and 0 bases from J, with 13 bases in between. This CDR3 contains 16 residues. Germline V gene lookup returns CDR1 SGHRS and CDR2 YFSETQ.